Given below is one T cell receptor beta chain in context. Germline CDR1 is SGHTA and CDR2 is FQGNSA. V lost 3 bases and J 8 bases, leaving 10 bases between the germline ends. The CDR3 is 13 residues long. PCR involved 60 Vbeta and 13 Jbeta primers. Data came from immunoSEQ multiplex PCR; TCRdb stores just in-frame clones and leaves some out. The data contain 190,000 or so clones, 80% of them singletons. These data belong to a study of cytomegalovirus exposure and HLA in healthy donors. V and J are TRBV7-2 and TRBJ1-4; D not certain. This TCR derives from a boy between 10 and 17 years old in good health and CMV-seronegative. The specimen was PBMCs. The CDR3 sequence is CASSFGPREKLFF. The DNA of the CDR3 is TGTGCCAGCAGCTTTGGGCCTCGGGAAAAACTGTTTTTT.